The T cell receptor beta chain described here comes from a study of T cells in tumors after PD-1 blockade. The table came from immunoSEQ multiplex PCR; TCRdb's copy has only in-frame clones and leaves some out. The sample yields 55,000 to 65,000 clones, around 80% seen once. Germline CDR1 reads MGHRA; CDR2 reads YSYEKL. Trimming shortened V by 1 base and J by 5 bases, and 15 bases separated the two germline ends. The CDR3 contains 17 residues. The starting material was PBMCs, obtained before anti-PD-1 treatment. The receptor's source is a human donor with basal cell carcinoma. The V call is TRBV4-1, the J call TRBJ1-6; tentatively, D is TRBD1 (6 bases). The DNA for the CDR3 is TGCGCCAGCAGCCAAGGGGCTTTAAGGGGGGATAATTCACCCCTCCACTTT. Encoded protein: CASSQGALRGDNSPLHF.